These T cell receptor beta chains were read from a single sample in a study of tumor-infiltrating lymphocytes in primary liver carcinoma. One entry per CDR3 protein results from TCRdb running MiXCR on the multiplex PCR reads. Among approximately 80,000 distinct CDR3 sequences, roughly two thirds were seen once, and the ten largest hold about 25%. The specimen sequenced was tumor-adjacent normal liver tissue. The source is a man aged 35 to 55 with primary liver carcinoma and hepatitis B virus infection. Both conserved end residues are part of each CDR3. D genes are given only for firm matches. Clone size is shown for a subset of rows, as once, few, many or a class of expanded clone.

.	.	TRBV29-1	TRBJ1-1	TGCAGCGTTGAATCCAACTGGAGCACTGAAGCTTTCTTT	CSVESNWSTEAFF
.	.	TRBV29-1	TRBJ2-3	TGCAGTGCCAGAGCCACTCGGGGCACAGATACGCAGTATTTT	CSARATRGTDTQYF
.	TRBD2	TRBV4-1	TRBJ2-7	TGCGCCAACAGCCGAGCGGGGGCGGGACACAGCTACGAGCAGTACTTC	CANSRAGAGHSYEQYF
.	.	TRBV11-2	TRBJ2-5	TGTGCCAGAAGTGAACAGGTGGAGGTTGAGACCCAGTACTTC	CARSEQVEVETQYF
.	.	TRBV7-9	TRBJ2-1	TGTGCCAGCAGCTTCGATCTAGCAGTCGACAATGAGCAGATCTTC	CASSFDLAVDNEQIF
.	.	TRBV2	TRBJ1-5	TGTGCCAGCAGTGAAGGTTTCCAGGGTCAGCCCCAGCATTTT	CASSEGFQGQPQHF
.	.	TRBV7-9	TRBJ2-3	TGTGCCAGGAGCTCCAAACCGGGACTCAACACAGATACGCAGTATTTT	CARSSKPGLNTDTQYF
many	.	TRBV5-1	TRBJ2-5	TGCGCCAGCAGCTACCAGGGAGCCCAAGAGACCCAGTACTTC	CASSYQGAQETQYF
.	TRBD1	TRBV4-2	TRBJ1-2	TGTGCCAGCAGCCAAGACACGGGGACAGTGAGCACCTTT	CASSQDTGTVSTF
.	.	TRBV4-1	TRBJ2-7	TGCGCCAGCAGCCATGCCGGCAGTACCACCTACGAACAGTACTTT	CASSHAGSTTYEQYF
.	.	TRBV29-1	TRBJ2-4	TGCAGCGTTGAAAAGGCGGTTCTAGCCAAAAACATTCAGTACTTC	CSVEKAVLAKNIQYF
.	.	TRBV6-1	TRBJ1-6	TGCGCCAGCCGTGAATGGGACACAAATAATTCACCCCTCCACTTT	CASREWDTNNSPLHF
.	.	TRBV5-4	TRBJ2-7	TGTGTCAGCAGCTTGGATCGCGTGAACCTCTACGAGCAGTACTTC	CVSSLDRVNLYEQYF
.	.	TRBV2	TRBJ2-7	TGTGCCAGCACCCAGGATCGGACTGCGAGCTCCTACGAGCAGTACTTC	CASTQDRTASSYEQYF
many	.	TRBV16	TRBJ1-3	TGTGCCAGCAGCCAATCGATTCATACCATATATTTT	CASSQSIHTIYF
.	.	TRBV6-5	TRBJ1-6	TGTGCCACCAGTTACGAGCAGGGCCTTAACTCACCCCTCCACTTT	CATSYEQGLNSPLHF
.	TRBD1	TRBV4-3	TRBJ2-7	TGCGACGGCAGCCAAGGTCATCCGCTGGGACAGGTTCCCTACGAGCAGTACTTC	CDGSQGHPLGQVPYEQYF
few	.	TRBV4-2	TRBJ2-7	TGTACCAGCAGCCCGGGGTCAGGGTCCTACGATCAGTACTTC	CTSSPGSGSYDQYF
.	TRBD1	TRBV11-2	TRBJ1-2	TGTGCCAGCAGCTTGGGGACAGGGCGATTTCGCTTTACCTTC	CASSLGTGRFRFTF
.	TRBD1	TRBV6-1	TRBJ2-5	TGCGCCAGCTGCGACAGGGGGCGTGAGACCCAGTACTTC	CASCDRGRETQYF
.	.	TRBV14	TRBJ2-1	TGTGCCAGCAGCTCGCCAGGAGACAGTTCCTACAATGAGCAGTTCTTC	CASSSPGDSSYNEQFF
.	TRBD2	TRBV5-4	TRBJ2-7	TGTGCCAGCAGCTGGGACTATAGACCCTACAAACAGTACTTC	CASSWDYRPYKQYF
few	TRBD1	TRBV29-1	TRBJ2-6	TGCAGCGTTAATACAACCGGGACAGGGGCAGATGGGGCCAACGTCCTGACTTTC	CSVNTTGTGADGANVLTF
many	.	TRBV25-1	TRBJ2-5	TGTGCCAGCAGTGAATTATACAAGGGACGAGATGAGACCCAGTACTTC	CASSELYKGRDETQYF
many	.	TRBV11-2	TRBJ1-1	TGTGCCAGCAGCTTAGCCGAGGGGTCCGCTTTCTTT	CASSLAEGSAFF
.	.	TRBV6-2/TRBV6-3	TRBJ2-1	TGTGCCAGCAGTACTACAGGGCACGGTGAGCAGTTCTTC	CASSTTGHGEQFF
once	.	TRBV4-1	TRBJ2-3	TGCGCTAAGAGCCAGGCCGGGAACGTAGATACGCAGTATTTT	CAKSQAGNVDTQYF
.	.	TRBV29-1	TRBJ2-3	TGCAGCGTTGAGGTTTGGCAGCGAGGGACAGATACGCAGTATTTT	CSVEVWQRGTDTQYF
.	.	TRBV5-4	TRBJ2-7	TGTGCCAGCAACTGGGGCTACAGACACTACGAGCAGTACTTC	CASNWGYRHYEQYF
.	TRBD2	TRBV6-5	TRBJ2-1	TGTGCCTGCAGTTACGGTGGGACTAGCGGAACAAATGAGCGGTTCTTC	CACSYGGTSGTNERFF
few	TRBD2	TRBV5-1	TRBJ2-1	TGCGCCAGCACCCATGGGCTAGCGGGCATCTACAATGAGCAGTGCTTC	CASTHGLAGIYNEQCF
.	.	TRBV4-1	TRBJ2-7	TGCGCCAGCAGCCAAGGTCCGGTATACGAGCAGTACTTC	CASSQGPVYEQYF
.	.	TRBV6-2/TRBV6-3	TRBJ2-4	TGTACCAGCAGTTACTCCCGGGACGCAGGAATAGCCAATAACATTCAGTACTTC	CTSSYSRDAGIANNIQYF
.	TRBD2	TRBV29-1	TRBJ2-3	TGCAGTACCCGGCCGCGGGAGAGGGTCACAGATACGCAGTATTTT	CSTRPRERVTDTQYF
many	TRBD2	TRBV5-1	TRBJ2-1	TGCGCCAGCAGCAAGCGGCTAGCGGGAAGGGATGAGCAGTTCTTC	CASSKRLAGRDEQFF
.	.	TRBV20-1	TRBJ1-5	TGCAGTACTACCCCAGGGCGGGTTCAGCCCCAGCATTTT	CSTTPGRVQPQHF
few	.	TRBV4-3	TRBJ2-7	TGCGCCAGCTGCCAAGTTGGGGAGTCCGAGCAGTACTTC	CASCQVGESEQYF
.	.	TRBV14	TRBJ2-7	TGTACCAGCAGCCAAGACTATGGTTCCTATGAGCAGTACTTC	CTSSQDYGSYEQYF
.	.	TRBV6-2/TRBV6-3	TRBJ2-1	TGTGCCAGCAGGAACGGGGGTGAGCAGTTCTTC	CASRNGGEQFF
.	TRBD1	TRBV11-2	TRBJ2-3	TGTGCCAGCAGCTTAACAGGGAAAGGGGGCTATAAAGATACGCACTATTTT	CASSLTGKGGYKDTHYF
.	.	TRBV6-5	TRBJ1-2	TGTGCCAGCAGCCCGACCCGGAGGGTTAACTATGGCTACACTTTC	CASSPTRRVNYGYTF